Below, 31 T cell receptor beta chains from the same sample are listed, as sequenced in a study of T cell responses to AZD1222 COVID-19 vaccine. Generated by immunoSEQ multiplex PCR, the TCRdb table keeps only in-frame clones and is missing some. The data hold 100,000 to 150,000 clones, with around 84% observed a single time. The sequences come from peripheral blood, collected on day 0 of AZD1222 vaccination. The source is an adult in good health.

The rearrangement joins TRBV6-4 to TRBJ2-3; a possible D gene is TRBD2 (6 bases). This CDR3 has 13 residues. With 6 bases removed from V and 0 bases from J, the gap between germline ends came to 7 bases. Germline assignment: CDR1 MRHNA and CDR2 SNTAGT. In DNA, the CDR3 is TGTGCCAGCAGGGGGACTAGCACAGATACGCAGTATTTT. It translates to CASRGTSTDTQYF.

The chain links TRBV2 to TRBJ2-1; no clear D. The CDR3 is made up of 12 amino acids. Germline lookup yields CDR1 SNHLY and CDR2 FYNNEI. V lost 4 bases to trimming and J lost 4 bases, with 5 bases between them. The CDR3 sequence: CASSGVYNEQFF. CDR3 coding DNA: TGTGCCAGCAGTGGCGTGTACAATGAGCAGTTCTTC.

This clone was observed once. The rearrangement links TRBV6-5 to TRBJ2-7, with no clear D. Germline-derived CDR1 and CDR2 are MNHEY and SVGAGI. Trimming shortened V by 0 bases and J by 3 bases, and 12 bases separated the two germline ends. The CDR3 has 15 amino acids. CDR3: CASSYSGQQSYEQYF. CDR3 DNA: TGTGCCAGCAGTTACTCGGGTCAGCAGAGCTACGAGCAGTACTTC.

CDR3 coding DNA: TGTGCCAGCAGTTACTCACTAGCAGGGTCACTCGAGCAGTACTTC. It encodes CASSYSLAGSLEQYF. The chain is built from TRBV27 and TRBJ2-7; D possibly corresponds to TRBD2 (6 bases). The CDR3 runs 15 residues. V shed 4 bases and J shed 6 bases, with 19 bases lying between them. Germline CDR1 is MNHEY and CDR2 is SMNVEV (reference sequence).

The V gene is TRBV24-1, the J gene TRBJ2-7; 7 positions match TRBD1. The J segment lost 4 bases and the V segment lost 3 bases, leaving 2 bases of the junction unmatched. CDR1 and CDR2 from the germline V gene are KGHDR and SFDVKD. This CDR3 contains 13 residues. CDR3 sequence reads: CATSDGDRYEQYF. The CDR3 coding sequence is TGTGCCACCAGTGATGGGGACAGATACGAGCAGTACTTC.

The gene calls are TRBV4-3 and TRBJ1-6; D call uncertain. Germline values: CDR1 LGHNA, CDR2 YSLEER. V was shortened by 0 bases and J by 7 bases, with 10 bases between the two germline ends. The CDR3 runs 15 residues. The chain's CDR3 is CASSQDTGMNSPLHF. CDR3 sequence (DNA): TGCGCCAGCAGCCAAGATACCGGGATGAATTCACCCCTCCACTTT.

The rearrangement joins TRBV2 to TRBJ2-2; TRBD2 might be the D (6 bases). Germline assignment: CDR1 SNHLY and CDR2 FYNNEI. V was cut by 7 bases and J by 5 bases, with 20 bases left in between. The CDR3 consists of 16 residues. The DNA of the CDR3 is TGTGCCAGCACCCAAGACCCCGGGGGTTTTACCGGGGAGCTGTTTTTT. It is translated as CASTQDPGGFTGELFF.

This chain connects TRBV5-1 to TRBJ2-2; D might be TRBD2 (5 bases). V was clipped by 0 bases and J by 0 bases, with 6 bases between them. The CDR3 has 15 residues. The germline V gene encodes CDR1 SGHRS and CDR2 YFSETQ. The CDR3 nucleotides read TGCGCCAGCAGCTTGGAGGACTCGAACACCGGGGAGCTGTTTTTT. This gives the protein CASSLEDSNTGELFF.

This clone has more than one count but fewer than ten. The V gene is TRBV11-3, the J gene TRBJ1-5; D possibly corresponds to TRBD1 (5 bases). This CDR3 contains 16 residues. Trimming cost V 5 bases and J 5 bases, with 19 bases left between them. Germline V gene lookup returns CDR1 SGHNT and CDR2 YENEEA. The CDR3 sequence: CASSIRTRDGHQPQHF. The CDR3 region has the DNA TGTGCCAGCAGCATAAGGACTAGGGACGGCCATCAGCCCCAGCATTTT.

This clone was observed once. The chain employs TRBV5-1 and TRBJ2-7, with D possibly TRBD2 on 5 matching bases. The germline V and J ends were trimmed by 1 base and 5 bases, with 10 bases remaining between them. Germline CDR1 is SGHRS and CDR2 is YFSETQ. This CDR3 has 13 residues. The CDR3 spells CASSLFERDEQYF. For the CDR3, the DNA is TGCGCCAGCAGCTTGTTTGAGAGGGACGAGCAGTACTTC.

This clone was seen a handful of times. This chain uses TRBV18 with TRBJ1-4; tentatively, D is TRBD1 (5 bases). The length of the CDR3 is 15 residues. In germline, CDR1 is KGHSH, CDR2 LQKENI. V shed 3 bases and J shed 5 bases, with 13 bases lying between them. The CDR3 DNA sequence: TGTGCCAGCTCACCTCACGGGGCCCAAAATGAAAAACTGTTTTTT. It encodes CASSPHGAQNEKLFF.

The V gene is TRBV13, the J gene TRBJ1-3; possible D gene TRBD1, 6 bases. Germline V lookup: CDR1 PRHDT, CDR2 FYEKMQ (reference sequence). This CDR3 is built from 15 residues. V gave up 4 bases and J gave up 0 bases, with 10 bases separating them. CDR3 sequence: CASSWDTSSGNTIYF. The CDR3 nucleotides read TGTGCCAGCAGCTGGGACACAAGCTCTGGAAACACCATATATTTT. Based on the CDR3 plus reference TRBV13 and TRBJ1-3, the full variable domain is AAGVIQSPRHLIKEKRETATLKCYPIPRHDTVYWYQQGPGQDPQFLISFYEKMQSDKGSIPDRFSAQQFSDYHSELNMSSLELGDSALYFCASSWDTSSGNTIYFGEGSWLTVV.

Turning to this clone: Other DNA sequences in the sample encode the same CDR3. V is TRBV5-1 and J is TRBJ2-7; 12 bases are a match to TRBD2. The germline gives CDR1 SGHRS, CDR2 YFSETQ. The CDR3 has 15 amino acids. V shed 4 bases and J 2 bases; nucleotides not matched to a gene: 4. In DNA, the CDR3 is TGCGCCAGCAGCCCGACTAGCGGGGGAGCCTACGAGCAGTACTTC. Protein sequence: CASSPTSGGAYEQYF. The complete variable domain, with remaining parts taken from reference TRBV5-1 and TRBJ2-7, reads KAGVTQTPRYLIKTRGQQVTLSCSPISGHRSVSWYQQTPGQGLQFLFEYFSETQRNKGNFPGRFSGRQFSNSRSEMNVSTLELGDSALYLCASSPTSGGAYEQYFGPGTRLTVT.

CDR3: CASSENGLAVHNEQFF. DNA of the CDR3: TGTGCCAGCAGTGAAAACGGACTAGCGGTTCACAATGAGCAGTTCTTC. This chain uses TRBV6-1 with TRBJ2-1, with 10 positions matching TRBD2. The germline CDR1 and CDR2 sequences are MNHNS and SASEGT. The CDR3 has 16 amino acids. J lost 5 bases, V lost 2 bases, and 6 bases had no gene match.

This sequence joins TRBV5-6 and TRBJ1-3; D unresolved. This CDR3 has 14 residues. From germline, CDR1 is SGHDT and CDR2 YYEEEE. Trimming removed 2 bases at V and 3 bases at J, with 9 bases between. The CDR3 bases are TGTGCCAGCAGCTTAAATCGTGTTGGAAACACCATATATTTT. Translating gives CASSLNRVGNTIYF. Drawing the rest from reference TRBV5-6 and TRBJ1-3, the complete variable domain is DAGVTQSPTHLIKTRGQQVTLRCSPKSGHDTVSWYQQALGQGPQFIFQYYEEEERQRGNFPDRFSGHQFPNYSSELNVNALLLGDSALYLCASSLNRVGNTIYFGEGSWLTVV.

The chain recombines TRBV7-9 with TRBJ2-5; no firm D call. Looked up from germline, CDR1 is SEHNR and CDR2 is FQNEAQ (reference sequence). The CDR3 extends over 16 amino acids. With 2 bases removed from V and 5 bases from J, the gap between germline ends came to 18 bases. The CDR3 loop reads CASSLSIGRALETQYF. CDR3 sequence (DNA): TGTGCCAGCAGCTTAAGTATCGGAAGGGCATTGGAGACCCAGTACTTC.

This chain joins TRBV6-5 and TRBJ1-4; tentative D call: TRBD1 (6 bases). The CDR3 covers 14 residues. Per the germline V gene, CDR1 is MNHEY and CDR2 is SVGAGI. V lost 6 bases and J lost 8, with 16 bases in between. The CDR3: CASRKSDRQEKLFF. CDR3 nucleotide sequence: TGTGCCAGCAGAAAGTCAGACAGGCAAGAAAAACTGTTTTTT.

The chain couples TRBV11-2 to TRBJ1-1; D perhaps matches TRBD1 (5 bases). V shed 4 bases and J shed 5 bases, with 11 bases lying between them. This CDR3 spans 13 amino acids. Germline V gene data show CDR1 as SGHAT and CDR2 as FQNNGV. Here the CDR3 DNA reads TGTGCCAGCAGCTCGGGACTCCGGACTGAAGCTTTCTTT. This gives the protein CASSSGLRTEAFF.

This clone was seen at least ten times. The V and J genes are TRBV19 and TRBJ1-2, with TRBD1 identical over 8 bases. Germline CDR1 is LNHDA and CDR2 is SQIVND (reference sequence). The CDR3 runs 13 residues. The junction had 4 bases not matched to a gene; V was cut back by 4 bases and J by 6 bases. CDR3 coding DNA: TGTGCCAGTAGTACCGACAGGGGCCATGGCTACACCTTC. It yields the protein CASSTDRGHGYTF.

This clone occurred a few times. The CDR3 region has the DNA TGTGCCAGCAGCTCCTGGACGGAAAACACTGAAGCTTTCTTT. Its translation: CASSSWTENTEAFF. This chain joins TRBV6-2 or TRBV6-3 and TRBJ1-1, with D unclear. Germline V gene lookup returns CDR1 MNHEY and CDR2 SVGEGT. Trimming cost V 6 bases and J 2 bases, with 13 bases left between them. The CDR3 has 14 residues.

The chain carries TRBV7-2 and TRBJ2-3; TRBD2 aligns across 8 bases. This CDR3 has 16 residues. Germline V lookup: CDR1 SGHTA, CDR2 FQGNSA. With 4 bases clipped from V and 3 bases from J, the junction kept 9 bases outside the gene matches. Written as DNA, the CDR3 is TGTGCCAGCAGCTCACAGAGCGGGAGCGGAACAGATACGCAGTATTTT. Translated: CASSSQSGSGTDTQYF.

CDR3 sequence (DNA): TGTGCCAGCAGCGTAGCCGGGTCTGGGGGTGGTAATGAAAAACTGTTTTTT. Its protein product is CASSVAGSGGGNEKLFF. V gene TRBV9 combines with J gene TRBJ1-4, with D possibly TRBD1 on 5 matching bases. This CDR3 is 17 amino acids long. Looked up from germline, CDR1 is SGDLS and CDR2 is YYNGEE. Trimming removed 0 bases at V and 4 bases at J, with 16 bases between.

The J gene is TRBJ2-3, the V gene TRBV30, with D unclear. Between the trimmed V and J ends, which lost 0 bases and 6 bases, there was a span of 7 bases. CDR1 is GTSNPN, CDR2 SVGIG, per germline (reference sequence). This CDR3 has 12 residues. In DNA form, the CDR3 reads TGTGCCTGGAGTGTAAAAAGGGATACGCAGTATTTT. This encodes CAWSVKRDTQYF.

V gene TRBV27 combines with J gene TRBJ2-1; 11 positions match TRBD2. J was trimmed by 2 bases and V by 6 bases; bases with no gene match: 3. Germline V gene data show CDR1 as MNHEY and CDR2 as SMNVEV (reference sequence). The CDR3 runs 15 residues. CDR3 residues: CASRSTSGTYNEQFF. As DNA, the CDR3 is TGTGCCAGCAGGTCGACTAGCGGGACCTACAATGAGCAGTTCTTC.

This clone occurred a few times. The rearrangement joins TRBV29-1 to TRBJ2-7, with D uncertain. Germline V gives CDR1 SQVTM, CDR2 ANQGSEA. V lost 1 base to trimming and J lost 4 bases, with 11 bases between them. CDR3 size: 13 residues. Here the CDR3 reads CSVEGPWGYEQYF. The CDR3 nucleotides read TGCAGCGTTGAAGGCCCCTGGGGATACGAGCAGTACTTC.

The rearrangement links TRBV28 to TRBJ2-1; 7 positions match TRBD2. From germline, CDR1 is MDHEN and CDR2 SYDVKM. The V gene end was trimmed by 5 bases and the J gene end by 0 bases; junction bases not matched to a gene: 7. The CDR3 is made up of 16 amino acids. The CDR3: CASSPGTTSSYNEQFF. The CDR3 DNA reads TGTGCCAGCAGTCCCGGGACTACCAGCTCCTACAATGAGCAGTTCTTC. The full variable domain, in which reference TRBV28 and TRBJ2-1 provide the parts outside the CDR3, is DVKVTQSSRYLVKRTGEKVFLECVQDMDHENMFWYRQDPGLGLRLIYFSYDVKMKEKGDIPEGYSVSREKKERFSLILESASTNQTSMYLCASSPGTTSSYNEQFFGPGTRLTVL.

V is TRBV3-1 (or the pseudogene TRBV3-2) and J is TRBJ2-7; D gene unclear. CDR1 LGHDT and CDR2 YNNKEL come from the germline V gene (reference sequence). The CDR3 has 14 amino acids. The germline V and J ends were trimmed by 0 bases and 2 bases, with 8 bases remaining between them. CDR3 loop: CASSQEGRPYEQYF. The DNA of the CDR3 is TGTGCCAGCAGCCAAGAGGGCAGGCCCTACGAGCAGTACTTC.

The chain is built from TRBV9 and TRBJ1-1; D remains ambiguous. Trimming cost V 0 bases and J 4 bases, with 10 bases left between them. There are 14 residues in the CDR3. Germline V gives CDR1 SGDLS, CDR2 YYNGEE. The CDR3 DNA is TGTGCCAGCAGCGTAGAGAGGTTCGGCACTGAAGCTTTCTTT. This codes for CASSVERFGTEAFF.

The V and J genes are TRBV10-3 and TRBJ1-2; D not resolved. V was pared by 2 bases and J by 0 bases, with 7 bases between. CDR1 and CDR2 from the germline V gene are ENHRY and SYGVKD. The CDR3 has 14 residues. CDR3 loop: CAISEGRPNYGYTF. CDR3 DNA: TGTGCCATCAGTGAGGGACGGCCTAACTATGGCTACACCTTC.

This sequence joins TRBV27 and TRBJ1-2; no clear D gene. Trimming stripped 3 bases from V and 8 bases from J, with 19 bases between. The CDR3 loop spans 15 amino acids. CDR1 MNHEY and CDR2 SMNVEV come from the germline V gene (reference sequence). CDR3 bases: TGTGCCAGCAGTTTGAACCATGGCGGGTCTCTGGGCTACACCTTC. Its translation is CASSLNHGGSLGYTF.

This chain links TRBV6-5 with TRBJ2-7; possible D gene TRBD2, 6 bases. Per germline, CDR1 MNHEY and CDR2 SVGAGI. Trimming removed 5 bases from V and 3 bases from J, with 11 bases in between. This CDR3 region has 13 residues. The CDR3 region is CASSRDSRYEQYF. As DNA, the CDR3 is TGTGCCAGCAGTCGGGACTCCCGCTACGAGCAGTACTTC.